This T cell receptor beta chain appears in the sequencing data of a study of shared clonotypes between healthy human individuals. Profiling relied on immunoSEQ multiplex PCR, and the TCRdb table lists in-frame clones only, not all of them. In the table there are about 610,000 clones, approximately 97% of which are singletons. CDR3 length: 16 amino acids. Germline CDR1 is SGHRS and CDR2 is YFSETQ. Deletions cut 0 bases from V and 6 bases from J, with 19 bases between. The chain uses TRBV5-1 and TRBJ2-7; D may be TRBD2 (7 bases). The sequenced sample consisted of naive CD4+ T cells sorted from blood. This sample's subset: CD45RA+ positively selected. The clonotype originates from a woman aged 25 to 39 in good health. The CDR3 loop is CASSLDRTGGGGEQYF. The CDR3 DNA is TGCGCCAGCAGCTTGGACCGGACCGGGGGCGGGGGCGAGCAGTACTTC.